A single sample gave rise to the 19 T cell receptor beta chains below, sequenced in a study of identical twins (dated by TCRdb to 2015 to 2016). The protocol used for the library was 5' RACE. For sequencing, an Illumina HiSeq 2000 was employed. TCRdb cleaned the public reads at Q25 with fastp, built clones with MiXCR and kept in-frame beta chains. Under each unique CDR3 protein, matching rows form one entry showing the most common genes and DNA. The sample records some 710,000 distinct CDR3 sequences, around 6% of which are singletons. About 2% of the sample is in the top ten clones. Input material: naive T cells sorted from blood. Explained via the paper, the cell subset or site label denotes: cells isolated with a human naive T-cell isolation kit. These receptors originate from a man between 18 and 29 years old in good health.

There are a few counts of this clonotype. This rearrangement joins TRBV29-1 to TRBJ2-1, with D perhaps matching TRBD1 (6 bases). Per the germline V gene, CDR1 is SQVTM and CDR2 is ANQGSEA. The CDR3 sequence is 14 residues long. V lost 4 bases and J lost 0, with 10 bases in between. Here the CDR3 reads CSVVDRSSYNEQFF. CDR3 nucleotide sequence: TGCAGCGTTGTAGACAGGAGCTCCTACAATGAGCAGTTCTTC.

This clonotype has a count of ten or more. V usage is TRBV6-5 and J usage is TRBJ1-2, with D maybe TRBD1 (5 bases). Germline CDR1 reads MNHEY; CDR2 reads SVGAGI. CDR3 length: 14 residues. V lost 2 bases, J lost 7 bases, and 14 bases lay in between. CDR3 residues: CASSYDLRGSGYTF. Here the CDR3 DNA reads TGTGCCAGCAGTTACGATCTGAGGGGTAGTGGCTACACCTTC.

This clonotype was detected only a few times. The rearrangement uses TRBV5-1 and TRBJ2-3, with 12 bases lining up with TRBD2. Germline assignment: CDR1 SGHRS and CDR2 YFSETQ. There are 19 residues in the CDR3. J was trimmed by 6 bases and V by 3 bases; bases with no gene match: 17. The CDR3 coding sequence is TGCGCCAGCAGCTCAGCGGGACAGTTGACTAGCGGGAGTGTGGATACGCAGTATTTT. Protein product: CASSSAGQLTSGSVDTQYF.

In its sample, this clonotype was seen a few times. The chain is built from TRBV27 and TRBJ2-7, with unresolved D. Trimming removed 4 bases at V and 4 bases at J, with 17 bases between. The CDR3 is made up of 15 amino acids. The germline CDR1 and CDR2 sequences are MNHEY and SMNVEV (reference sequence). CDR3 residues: CASSSPTISAYEQYF. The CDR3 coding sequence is TGTGCCAGCAGTTCCCCCACCATTAGTGCGTACGAGCAGTACTTC.

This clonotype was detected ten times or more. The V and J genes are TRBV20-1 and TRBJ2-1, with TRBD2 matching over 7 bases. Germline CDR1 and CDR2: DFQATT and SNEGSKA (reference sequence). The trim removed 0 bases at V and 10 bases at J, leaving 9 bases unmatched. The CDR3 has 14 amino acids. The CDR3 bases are TGCAGTGCTAGAGATCCCGGGACTAAGTGGGAGCAGTTCTTC. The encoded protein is CSARDPGTKWEQFF.

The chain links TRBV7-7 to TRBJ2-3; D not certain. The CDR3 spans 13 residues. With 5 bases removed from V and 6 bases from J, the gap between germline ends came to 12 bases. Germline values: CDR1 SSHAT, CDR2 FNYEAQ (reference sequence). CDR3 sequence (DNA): TGTGCCAGCAGCCAAATGGACCAGGATACGCAGTATTTT. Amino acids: CASSQMDQDTQYF.

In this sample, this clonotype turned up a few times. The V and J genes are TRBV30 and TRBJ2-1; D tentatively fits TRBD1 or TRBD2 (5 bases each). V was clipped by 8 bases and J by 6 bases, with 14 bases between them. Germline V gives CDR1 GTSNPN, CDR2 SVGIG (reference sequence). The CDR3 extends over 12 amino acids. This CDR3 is CAGGTRGNEQFF. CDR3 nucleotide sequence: TGTGCCGGGGGTACACGGGGCAATGAGCAGTTCTTC.

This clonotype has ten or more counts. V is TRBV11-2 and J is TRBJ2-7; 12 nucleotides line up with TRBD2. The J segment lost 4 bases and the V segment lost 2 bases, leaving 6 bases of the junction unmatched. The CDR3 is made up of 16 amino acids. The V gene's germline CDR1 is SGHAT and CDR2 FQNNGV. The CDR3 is CASSLSTSGGSYEQYV. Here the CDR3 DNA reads TGTGCCAGCAGCTTATCGACTAGCGGGGGATCTTACGAGCAGTACGTC.

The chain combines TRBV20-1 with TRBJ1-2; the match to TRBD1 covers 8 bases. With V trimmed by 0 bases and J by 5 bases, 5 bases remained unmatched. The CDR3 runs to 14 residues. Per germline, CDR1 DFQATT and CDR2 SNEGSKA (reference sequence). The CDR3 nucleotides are TGCAGTGCTAGAGATTATCAGGGGGCGTATGGCTACACCTTC. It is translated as CSARDYQGAYGYTF.

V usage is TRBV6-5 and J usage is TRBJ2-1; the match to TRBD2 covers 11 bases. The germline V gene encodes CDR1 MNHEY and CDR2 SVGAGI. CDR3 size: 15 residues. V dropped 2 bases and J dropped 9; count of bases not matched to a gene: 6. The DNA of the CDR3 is TGTGCCAGCAGTTACGATAGGCTAGCGGGAGGTGAGCAGTTCTTC. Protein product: CASSYDRLAGGEQFF.

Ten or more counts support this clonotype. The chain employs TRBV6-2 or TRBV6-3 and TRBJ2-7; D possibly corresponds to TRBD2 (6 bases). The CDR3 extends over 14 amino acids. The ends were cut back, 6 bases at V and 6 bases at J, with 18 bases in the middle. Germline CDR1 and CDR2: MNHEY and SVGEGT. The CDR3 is CASSSGVWLGEQYF. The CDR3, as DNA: TGTGCCAGCAGCTCGGGAGTCTGGTTGGGCGAGCAGTACTTC.

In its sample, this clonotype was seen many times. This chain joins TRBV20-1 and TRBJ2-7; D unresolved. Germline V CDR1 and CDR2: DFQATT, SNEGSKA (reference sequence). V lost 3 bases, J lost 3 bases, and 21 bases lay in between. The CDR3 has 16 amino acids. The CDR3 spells CSARTPIIVFNYEQYF. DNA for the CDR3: TGCAGTGCTAGGACACCTATCATAGTCTTCAACTACGAGCAGTACTTC.

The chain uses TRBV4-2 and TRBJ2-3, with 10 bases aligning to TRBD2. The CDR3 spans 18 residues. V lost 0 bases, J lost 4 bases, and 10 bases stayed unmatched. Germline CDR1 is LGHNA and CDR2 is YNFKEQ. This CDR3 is CASSQDKVLAGVSDTQYF. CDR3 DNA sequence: TGTGCCAGCAGCCAAGATAAGGTCCTAGCGGGGGTTTCAGATACGCAGTATTTT.

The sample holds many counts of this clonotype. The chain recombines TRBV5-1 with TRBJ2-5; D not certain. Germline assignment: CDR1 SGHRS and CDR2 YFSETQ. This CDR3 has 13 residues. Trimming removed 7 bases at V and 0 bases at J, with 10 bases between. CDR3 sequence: CASRLVYQETQYF. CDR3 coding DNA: TGCGCCAGCCGTCTCGTTTACCAAGAGACCCAGTACTTC.

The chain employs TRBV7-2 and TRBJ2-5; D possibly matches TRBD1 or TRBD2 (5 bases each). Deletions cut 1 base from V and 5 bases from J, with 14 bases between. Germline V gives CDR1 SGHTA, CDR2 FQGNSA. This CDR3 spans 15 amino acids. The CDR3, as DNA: TGTGCCAGCAGCTTAGGGGGGACCATCGGGGAGACCCAGTACTTC. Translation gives CASSLGGTIGETQYF.

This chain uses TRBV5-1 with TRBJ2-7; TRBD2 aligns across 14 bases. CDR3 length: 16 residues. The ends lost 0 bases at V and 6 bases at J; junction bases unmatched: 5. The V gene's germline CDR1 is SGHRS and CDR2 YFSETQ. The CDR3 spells CASSLGSGLAGGEQYV. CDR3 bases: TGCGCCAGCAGCTTGGGATCTGGACTAGCGGGAGGCGAGCAGTACGTC.

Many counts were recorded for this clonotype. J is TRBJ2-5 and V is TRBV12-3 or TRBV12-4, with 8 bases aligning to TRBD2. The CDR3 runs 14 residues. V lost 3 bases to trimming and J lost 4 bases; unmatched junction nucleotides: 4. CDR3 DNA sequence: TGTGCCAGCAGTTTGGCAGCGGGAGCAGAGACCCAGTACTTC. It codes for CASSLAAGAETQYF.

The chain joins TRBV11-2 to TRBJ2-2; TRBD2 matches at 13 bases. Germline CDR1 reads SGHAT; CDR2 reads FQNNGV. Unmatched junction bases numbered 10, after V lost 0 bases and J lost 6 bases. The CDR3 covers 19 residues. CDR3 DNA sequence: TGTGCCAGCAGCTTAGATTCTGGACTAGCGGGAGTCCGGGCCGGGGAGCTGTTTTTT. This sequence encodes CASSLDSGLAGVRAGELFF.

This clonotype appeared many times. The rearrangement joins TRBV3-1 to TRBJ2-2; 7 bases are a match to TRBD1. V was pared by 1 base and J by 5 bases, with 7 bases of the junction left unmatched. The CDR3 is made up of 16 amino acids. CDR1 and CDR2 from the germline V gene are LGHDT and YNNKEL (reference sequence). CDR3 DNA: TGTGCCAGCAGCCAAGCCCCGGCAGGGGGAACCGGGGAGCTGTTTTTT. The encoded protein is CASSQAPAGGTGELFF.